A single sample is the source of the 15 T cell receptor beta chains below, sequenced in a study of cytomegalovirus exposure and HLA in healthy donors. The PCR made use of 60 Vbeta and 13 Jbeta primers. Clones were read by immunoSEQ multiplex PCR, and TCRdb kept only the in-frame ones, dropping some. The sample gives around 140,000 clones, approximately 82% of which show up once; around 10% is in the top ten. Sequenced input: PBMCs. All receptors come from a woman aged 55-69 years in good health and CMV-seropositive.

This clone was counted once. This chain links TRBV30 with TRBJ2-1; 7 bases are shared with TRBD2. CDR1 and CDR2 from the germline V gene are GTSNPN and SVGIG (reference sequence). The CDR3 length is 14 residues. V shed 2 bases, J shed 4 bases, and the junction held 5 bases outside the gene matches. The CDR3 loop reads CAWSIPGGYNEQFF. The CDR3 nucleotides read TGTGCCTGGAGTATCCCGGGAGGTTACAATGAGCAGTTCTTC. The complete variable domain, with remaining parts taken from reference TRBV30 and TRBJ2-1, reads SQTIHQWPATLVQPVGSPLSLECTVEGTSNPNLYWYRQAAGRGLQLLFYSVGIGQISSEVPQNLSASRPQDRQFILSSKKLLLSDSGFYLCAWSIPGGYNEQFFGPGTRLTVL.

CDR3 amino acids: CASSTPGGSGANVLTF. CDR3 in DNA: TGTGCCAGCAGCACCCCAGGGGGCTCTGGGGCCAACGTCCTGACTTTC. The chain uses TRBV27 and TRBJ2-6; 7 bases map to TRBD1. The V gene's germline CDR1 is MNHEY and CDR2 SMNVEV (reference sequence). The CDR3 runs 16 residues. V lost 6 bases to trimming and J lost 0 bases; unmatched junction nucleotides: 5.

The rearrangement links TRBV10-3 to TRBJ2-7; 7 bases align to TRBD1. This CDR3 comprises 14 residues. The germline CDR1 and CDR2 sequences are ENHRY and SYGVKD. Germline trimming cut 6 bases from V and 2 bases from J; bases unmatched to any gene: 7. The CDR3 sequence is CAIRMDRPPYEQYF. The CDR3 bases are TGTGCCATCAGGATGGACAGGCCACCCTACGAGCAGTACTTC.

Only a few counts were recorded for this clone. The chain joins TRBV5-6 to TRBJ2-3, with TRBD2 matching over 8 bases. The germline CDR1 and CDR2 sequences are SGHDT and YYEEEE. The CDR3 length is 15 residues. The V gene end was trimmed by 6 bases and the J gene end by 0 bases; junction bases not matched to a gene: 6. CDR3 residues: CASIEAGASTDTQYF. The CDR3, as DNA: TGTGCCAGCATTGAAGCGGGAGCGAGCACAGATACGCAGTATTTT.

This clone was seen once. The chain is built from TRBV30 and TRBJ2-1; the match to TRBD1 covers 8 bases. Germline assignment: CDR1 GTSNPN and CDR2 SVGIG (reference sequence). Trimming at V came to 2 bases and at J to 5 bases, leaving 2 bases not matched to a gene. The CDR3 runs to 13 residues. CDR3 protein: CAWSSGGHNEQFF. The CDR3 region has the DNA TGTGCCTGGAGTTCAGGGGGCCACAATGAGCAGTTCTTC.

The CDR3 loop is CASRQGKYEQYF. In DNA form, the CDR3 reads TGTGCCAGCAGACAGGGGAAATACGAGCAGTACTTC. The chain links TRBV28 to TRBJ2-7; 7 bases agree with TRBD1. J gave up 4 bases and V 6 bases, and 3 bases lay outside the gene matches. Germline assignment: CDR1 MDHEN and CDR2 SYDVKM. The length of the CDR3 is 12 residues.

The chain joins TRBV11-3 to TRBJ2-3, with 11 positions matching TRBD1. The CDR3 spans 16 residues. The germline CDR1 and CDR2 sequences are SGHNT and YENEEA. Germline trimming cut 5 bases from V and 2 bases from J; bases unmatched to any gene: 6. The CDR3 is CASSPFGQGATDTQYF. The CDR3 nucleotides are TGTGCCAGCAGCCCATTTGGACAGGGGGCCACAGATACGCAGTATTTT.

V and J are TRBV7-9 and TRBJ2-4; possible D gene TRBD2, 5 bases. The germline V gene has CDR1 SEHNR and CDR2 FQNEAQ (reference sequence). This CDR3 comprises 13 residues. V lost 5 bases and J lost 11, with 16 bases in between. Here the CDR3 DNA reads TGTGCCAGCAGCCTCGGGCCAAAGGGAGTTCAGTACTTC. Amino acid sequence: CASSLGPKGVQYF.

A single count supports this clone. The chain joins TRBV28 to TRBJ2-7; D call uncertain. CDR1 MDHEN and CDR2 SYDVKM come from the germline V gene. Trimming took off 4 bases at V and 2 bases at J, with 15 bases between the two ends. CDR3 length equals 15 residues. CDR3: CASSYRGESPYEQYF. The CDR3, as DNA: TGTGCCAGCAGTTATCGCGGTGAGTCTCCCTACGAGCAGTACTTC.

This clone has only a few counts. The V call is TRBV19, the J call TRBJ2-7; D remains unclear. The ends were cut back, 0 bases at V and 2 bases at J, with 11 bases in the middle. The CDR3 loop spans 15 amino acids. In germline, CDR1 is LNHDA, CDR2 SQIVND (reference sequence). CDR3 amino acids: CASSIEPAKAYEQYF. CDR3 DNA: TGTGCCAGTAGTATAGAACCCGCGAAAGCCTACGAGCAGTACTTC. Full variable domain (remainder filled in from reference TRBV19 and TRBJ2-7): DGGITQSPKYLFRKEGQNVTLSCEQNLNHDAMYWYRQDPGQGLRLIYYSQIVNDFQKGDIAEGYSVSREKKESFPLTVTSAQKNPTAFYLCASSIEPAKAYEQYFGPGTRLTVT.

The V gene is TRBV4-1, the J gene TRBJ2-7, with 7 bases aligning to TRBD2. The germline V gene encodes CDR1 MGHRA and CDR2 YSYEKL. The CDR3 spans 14 residues. The junction had 1 base not matched to a gene; V was cut back by 1 base and J by 1 base. The CDR3 loop is CASSQAGGSYEQYF. The CDR3 DNA sequence: TGCGCCAGCAGCCAAGCGGGAGGATCCTACGAGCAGTACTTC.

This chain connects TRBV5-1 to TRBJ2-7; TRBD2 matches at 10 bases. The CDR3 length is 16 residues. Trimming took 4 bases from V and 2 from J; bases not matched to a gene: 9. Germline V gene data show CDR1 as SGHRS and CDR2 as YFSETQ. CDR3 protein: CASSGTGTSETYEQYF. The CDR3 bases are TGCGCCAGCAGCGGTACCGGGACTAGCGAAACCTACGAGCAGTACTTC.

The rearrangement links TRBV29-1 to TRBJ2-4, with D uncertain. The germline V gene encodes CDR1 SQVTM and CDR2 ANQGSEA. The CDR3 spans 12 residues. Trimming pared 6 bases from V and 0 bases from J, leaving 6 bases between. CDR3 coding DNA: TGCAGCGTGACACTAGCCAAAAACATTCAGTACTTC. It codes for CSVTLAKNIQYF. Based on the CDR3 plus reference TRBV29-1 and TRBJ2-4, the full variable domain is SAVISQKPSRDICQRGTSLTIQCQVDSQVTMMFWYRQQPGQSLTLIATANQGSEATYESGFVIDKFPISRPNLTFSTLTVSNMSPEDSSIYLCSVTLAKNIQYFGAGTRLSVL.

The chain couples TRBV15 to TRBJ2-1, with 12 bases that match TRBD2. This CDR3 spans 16 amino acids. The V gene end was trimmed by 3 bases and the J gene end by 4 bases; junction bases not matched to a gene: 4. Germline V gene sequence: CDR1 LNHNV, CDR2 YYDKDF (reference sequence). CDR3 residues: CATSSGTSGLYNEQFF. In DNA form, the CDR3 reads TGTGCCACCAGCAGTGGGACTAGCGGGCTATACAATGAGCAGTTCTTC.

The CDR3 sequence: CASSSPGGRWGDTQYF. The DNA for the CDR3 is TGTGCCAGCAGTTCCCCAGGGGGACGCTGGGGAGATACGCAGTATTTT. The chain links TRBV28 to TRBJ2-3; 7 nucleotides agree with TRBD1. CDR1 is MDHEN and CDR2 is SYDVKM in the germline V gene. Unmatched junction bases numbered 12, after V lost 4 bases and J lost 5 bases. The CDR3 has 16 residues.